A selection of T cell receptor beta chains follows, all from one sample in a study of cytomegalovirus exposure and HLA in healthy donors. Method: immunoSEQ multiplex PCR; TCRdb's copy keeps in-frame clones and lacks some. The top ten hold 1.4% of the sample, which has about 140,000 clones, approximately 82% seen once. Sequenced: PBMCs. Receptors were obtained from a young man in good health and CMV-seropositive. Each CDR3 is given with its conserved first and last residue. The D gene is left open where the match is weak. Size is omitted from some rows. Given values are once, few, many or a class for expanded clones.

V	D	J	size	DNA	CDR3
TRBV25-1	NA	TRBJ1-4	NA	TGTGCCAGCGGGGGCCAGGGAGGGAAAGAAAAACTGTTTTTT	CASGGQGGKEKLFF
TRBV23-1	NA	TRBJ1-5	once	TGCGCCAGCAGTCAATCGTCCAGGGGCATTCAGCCCCAGCATTTT	CASSQSSRGIQPQHF
TRBV2	NA	TRBJ2-7	NA	TGTGCCAGCAGTAGGACTGTGGTAGAATCCTACGAGCAGTACTTC	CASSRTVVESYEQYF
TRBV18	NA	TRBJ2-4	few	TGTGCCAGCTCACCTGGACACCTACAGGGACGGTACTTC	CASSPGHLQGRYF
TRBV5-4	TRBD1	TRBJ1-1	few	TGTGCCAGCAGCCTCGGGACAGGGGTGAACACTGAAGCTTTCTTT	CASSLGTGVNTEAFF
TRBV15	NA	TRBJ1-1	NA	TGTGCCACCAGCTCAAGACAGGCACACACTGAAGCTTTCTTT	CATSSRQAHTEAFF
TRBV5-1	TRBD1	TRBJ2-3	NA	TGCGCCAGCAGCTTTCCACAGGGGGCGCGAACGACGAGTTCCGCAGATACGCAGTATTTT	CASSFPQGARTTSSADTQYF
TRBV7-8	TRBD1	TRBJ1-2	NA	TGTGCCAGCAGCCCTAATCAGGGGGCGAACTATGGCTACACCTTC	CASSPNQGANYGYTF
TRBV6-1	TRBD2	TRBJ2-1	once	TGTGCCAGCAGTGAAGAGACTAGCGGGGGCCTGAATGAGCAGTTCTTC	CASSEETSGGLNEQFF
TRBV5-6	TRBD1	TRBJ1-5	few	TGTGCCAGCAGCTTGGGAGGGGGCGACAATCAGCCCCAGCATTTT	CASSLGGGDNQPQHF
TRBV6-1	NA	TRBJ2-7	NA	TGTGCCAGCCGGGACATAACAATCTACGAGCAGTACTTC	CASRDITIYEQYF
TRBV18	NA	TRBJ1-4	once	TGTGCCAGCTCACCCGATGGGACAACGGAAAAACTGTTTTTT	CASSPDGTTEKLFF
TRBV6-1	NA	TRBJ1-5	NA	TGTGCCAGCACAGGGGTTTGGAATCAGCCCCAGCATTTT	CASTGVWNQPQHF
TRBV6-5	NA	TRBJ2-7	NA	TGTGCCAGCACCGCCCCCGCAGCCGGGAACTACGAGCAGTACTTC	CASTAPAAGNYEQYF
TRBV29-1	TRBD1	TRBJ2-5	NA	TGCAGCGGGGGACAGATCCAAGAGACCCAGTACTTC	CSGGQIQETQYF
TRBV7-9	NA	TRBJ1-1	NA	TGTGCCAGCAGCTTACCAGGGACTGAAGCTTTCTTT	CASSLPGTEAFF
TRBV18	TRBD2	TRBJ2-7	NA	TGTGCCAGCTCCCGAACGGGGTTGCCGGGAGGGCAGTACGAGCAGTACTTC	CASSRTGLPGGQYEQYF
TRBV13	TRBD1	TRBJ2-7	NA	TGTGCCAGCAGCCAGACCCGGGACAGATACTACGAGCAGTACTTC	CASSQTRDRYYEQYF
TRBV28	TRBD2	TRBJ2-1	NA	TGTGCCAGCACCACAAGCGGGAGTAACTACAATGAGCAGTTCTTC	CASTTSGSNYNEQFF
TRBV7-6	NA	TRBJ1-5	few	TGTGCCAGCAGCTTGACTGGCGGGCCGCCCCAGCATTTT	CASSLTGGPPQHF
TRBV7-9	TRBD2	TRBJ2-3	NA	TGTGCCAGCAGCATAACCGGGACTAGCGGCACAGATACGCAGTATTTT	CASSITGTSGTDTQYF
TRBV28	NA	TRBJ2-7	NA	TGTGCCAGCAGGCACACGGCGGGTTACGAGCAGTACTTC	CASRHTAGYEQYF
TRBV7-7	TRBD2	TRBJ2-3	NA	TGTGCTAGCAGCCCCATCTCGCGGGGGAGCACAGATACGCAGTATTTT	CASSPISRGSTDTQYF
TRBV19	NA	TRBJ1-1	NA	TGTGCCAGTAGTATTGAGAGATTGAACACTGAAGCTTTCTTT	CASSIERLNTEAFF
TRBV25-1	TRBD2	TRBJ2-7	NA	TGTGCCAGCAGTCGACTAGCGGACTCCTACGAGCAGTACTTC	CASSRLADSYEQYF
TRBV28	NA	TRBJ2-5	NA	TGTGCCAGCAGTTTATTGTTCGGGACTGACGACCGAGAGACCCAGTACTTC	CASSLLFGTDDRETQYF
TRBV28	NA	TRBJ1-1	NA	TGTGCCAGCAGTTCCCCGACAGGTTGGGGGACTGAAGCTTTCTTT	CASSSPTGWGTEAFF
TRBV30	NA	TRBJ1-1	NA	TGTGCCTGGAACAATGGGGGGAGGACTGAAGCTTTCTTT	CAWNNGGRTEAFF